Reported below is one TCR beta chain. This table comes from immunoSEQ multiplex PCR, and its TCRdb copy is limited to in-frame clones, with some not included. This table has 150,000 or so clones, about 91% appearing once. The sample is drawn from a study of cytomegalovirus exposure and HLA in healthy donors. The CDR3 sequence is 12 residues long. Trimming removed 2 bases from V and 4 bases from J, with 6 bases in between. The V gene's germline CDR1 is MNHNS and CDR2 SASEGT. This clonotype was obtained from a woman aged 18-29 years in good health and CMV-seronegative. The chain is built from TRBV6-1 and TRBJ2-7; TRBD2 is a possible D gene (5 bases). Sample: PBMCs. The CDR3 sequence: CASSESGYEQYF. The CDR3 DNA follows: TGTGCCAGCAGTGAATCGGGGTACGAGCAGTACTTC.